This paragraph covers one T cell receptor beta chain sequence. Antigen specificity is unknown. Mismatch with germline at one junction end may stem from a read error. The CDR3 runs 12 residues. This entry is derived from a study of CD8 T cells in ankylosing spondylitis. TCRdb itself ran the 5' RACE reads through MiXCR, one entry per CDR3 protein. The sample has a few hundred thousand distinct CDR3 sequences, around 25% seen once; the top ten hold roughly 0.67%. Study results and limitations: Disease-linked clones displayed a CD8+ phenotype and appeared relatively rarely in peripheral blood.

Sequencing input: blood, either unsorted or a sorted T cell fraction (not recorded which). This TCR was recovered from a male donor with ankylosing spondylitis or in good health (not recorded which). The chain links TRBV12-3 or TRBV12-4 to TRBJ1-2; a possible D gene is TRBD1 (5 bases). CDR3 sequence (DNA): TGTGCCAGCAGTGGGGGTCCACGGCGCCCCTCCTTC. Protein: CASSGGPRRPSF.